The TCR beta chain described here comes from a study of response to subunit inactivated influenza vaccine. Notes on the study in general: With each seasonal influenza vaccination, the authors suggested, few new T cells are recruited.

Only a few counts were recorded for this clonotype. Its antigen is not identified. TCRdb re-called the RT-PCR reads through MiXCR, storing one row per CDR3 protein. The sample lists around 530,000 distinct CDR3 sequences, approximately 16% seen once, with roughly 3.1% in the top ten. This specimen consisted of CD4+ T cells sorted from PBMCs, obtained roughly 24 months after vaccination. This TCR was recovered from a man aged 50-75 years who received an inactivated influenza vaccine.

The CDR3 nucleotides are TGTGCCAGCAGGGGACAGTTGAACACTGAAGCTTTCTTT. This codes for CASRGQLNTEAFF. The chain carries TRBV12-3 or TRBV12-4 and TRBJ1-1; 7 bases are shared with TRBD1. The CDR3 is 13 residues long. J gave up 0 bases and V 6 bases, and 1 base lay outside the gene matches.